This T cell receptor beta chain was sequenced in a study of blood T cell repertoires in COVID-19. At the level of the study: There were acute and convalescent COVID-19 samples, and they came from the United States, Italy and Spain.

V dropped 0 bases and J dropped 1 base, with 16 bases sitting between them. CDR1 and CDR2 (germline): SEHNR, FQNEAQ (reference sequence). The length of the CDR3 is 17 residues. Authors' methods: Reference gene primer amplification in the assay estimated nucleated cell counts. Sequencing used immunoSEQ multiplex PCR; TCRdb keeps in-frame clones, though not all of them. V, J and clone size are taken as reported in that table, and D and trimming were inferred from the DNA itself. The sample has 75,000 to 100,000 clones, 80% to 90% seen once. This clonotype was obtained from a human donor in a cohort sampled during active COVID-19. The sample taken for sequencing was peripheral blood. The chain is built from TRBV7-9 and TRBJ2-7, with D maybe TRBD2 (6 bases). CDR3 residues: CASSLAIGGDFSYEQYF. The CDR3 region has the DNA TGTGCCAGCAGCTTAGCGATTGGAGGGGACTTTTCCTACGAGCAGTACTTC.